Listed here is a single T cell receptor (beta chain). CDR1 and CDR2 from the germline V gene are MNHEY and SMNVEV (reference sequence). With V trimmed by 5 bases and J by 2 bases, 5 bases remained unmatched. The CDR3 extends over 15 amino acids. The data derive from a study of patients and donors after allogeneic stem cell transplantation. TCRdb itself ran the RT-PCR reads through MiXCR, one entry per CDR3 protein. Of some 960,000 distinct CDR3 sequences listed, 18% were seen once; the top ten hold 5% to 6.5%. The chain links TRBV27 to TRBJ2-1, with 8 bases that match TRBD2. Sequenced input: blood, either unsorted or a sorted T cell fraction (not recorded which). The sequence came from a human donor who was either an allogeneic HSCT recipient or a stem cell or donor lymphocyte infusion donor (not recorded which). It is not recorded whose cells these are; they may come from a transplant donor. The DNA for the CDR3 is TGTGCCAGCAGTCCACTAGCGGACCCCTACAATGAGCAGTTCTTC. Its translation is CASSPLADPYNEQFF.